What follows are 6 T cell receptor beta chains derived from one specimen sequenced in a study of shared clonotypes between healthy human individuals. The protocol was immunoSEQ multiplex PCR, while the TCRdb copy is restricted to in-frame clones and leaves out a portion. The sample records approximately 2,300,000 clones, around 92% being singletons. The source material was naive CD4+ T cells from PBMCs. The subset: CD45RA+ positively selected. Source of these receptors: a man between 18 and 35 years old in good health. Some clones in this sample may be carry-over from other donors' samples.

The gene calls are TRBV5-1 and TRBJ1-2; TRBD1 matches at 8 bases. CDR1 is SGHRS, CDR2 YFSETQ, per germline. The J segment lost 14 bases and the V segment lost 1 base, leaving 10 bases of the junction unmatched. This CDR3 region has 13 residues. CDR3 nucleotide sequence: TGCGCCAGCAGCTTGAGGGGACAGGCCACCCGGACCTTC. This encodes CASSLRGQATRTF.

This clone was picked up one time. The CDR3 region is CSVLKTGKDEQYF. The CDR3 DNA sequence: TGCAGCGTCCTGAAGACAGGGAAGGACGAGCAGTACTTC. The chain links TRBV29-1 to TRBJ2-7; 7 nucleotides match TRBD1. The CDR3 loop spans 13 amino acids. The germline V gene encodes CDR1 SQVTM and CDR2 ANQGSEA. Trimming cost V 6 bases and J 5 bases; bases outside gene matches: 10.

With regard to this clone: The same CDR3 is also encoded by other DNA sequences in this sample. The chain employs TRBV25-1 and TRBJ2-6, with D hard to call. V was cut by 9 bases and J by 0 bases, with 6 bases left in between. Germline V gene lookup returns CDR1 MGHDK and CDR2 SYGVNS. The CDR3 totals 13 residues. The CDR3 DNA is TGTGCCAGTTCGGGCTCTGGGGCCAACGTCCTGACTTTC. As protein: CASSGSGANVLTF.

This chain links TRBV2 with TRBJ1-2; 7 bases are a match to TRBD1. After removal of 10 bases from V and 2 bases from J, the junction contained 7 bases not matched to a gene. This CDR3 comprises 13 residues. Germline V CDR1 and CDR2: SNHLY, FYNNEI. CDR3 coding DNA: TGTGCCACCGCCACAGGGGACAACTATGGCTACACCTTC. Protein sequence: CATATGDNYGYTF.

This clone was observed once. CDR3 protein: CASSSNRGTNYGYTF. CDR3 DNA sequence: TGTGCCAGCAGCTCTAACAGGGGTACTAACTATGGCTACACCTTC. This chain connects TRBV7-9 to TRBJ1-2, with 7 bases fitting TRBD1. V gave up 4 bases and J gave up 0 bases; unmatched junction bases: 5. Germline V gene data show CDR1 as SEHNR and CDR2 as FQNEAQ (reference sequence). This CDR3 has 15 amino acids.

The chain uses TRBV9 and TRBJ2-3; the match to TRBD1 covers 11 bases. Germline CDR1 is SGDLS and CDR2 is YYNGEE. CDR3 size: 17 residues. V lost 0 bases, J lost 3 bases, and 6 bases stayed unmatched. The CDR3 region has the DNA TGTGCCAGCAGCGTAGAGGACAGGGGGCAAATGACAGATACGCAGTATTTT. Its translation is CASSVEDRGQMTDTQYF.